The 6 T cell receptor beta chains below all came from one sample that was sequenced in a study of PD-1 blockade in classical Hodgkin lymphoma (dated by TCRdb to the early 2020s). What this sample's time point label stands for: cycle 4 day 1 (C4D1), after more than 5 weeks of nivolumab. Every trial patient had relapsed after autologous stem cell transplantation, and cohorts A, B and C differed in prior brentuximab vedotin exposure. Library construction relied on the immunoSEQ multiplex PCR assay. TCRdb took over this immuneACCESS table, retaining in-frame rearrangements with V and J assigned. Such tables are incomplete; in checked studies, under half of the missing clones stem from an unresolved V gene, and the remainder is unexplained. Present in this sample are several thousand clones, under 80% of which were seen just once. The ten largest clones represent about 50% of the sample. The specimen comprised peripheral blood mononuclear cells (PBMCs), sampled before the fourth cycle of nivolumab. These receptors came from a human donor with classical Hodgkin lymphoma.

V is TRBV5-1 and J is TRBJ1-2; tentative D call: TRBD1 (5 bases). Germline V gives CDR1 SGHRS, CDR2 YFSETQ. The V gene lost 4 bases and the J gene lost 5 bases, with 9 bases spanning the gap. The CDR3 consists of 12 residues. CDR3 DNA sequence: TGCGCCAGCAGCCCCGACAGATATGGCTACACCTTC. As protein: CASSPDRYGYTF. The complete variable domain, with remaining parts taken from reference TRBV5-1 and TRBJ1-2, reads KAGVTQTPRYLIKTRGQQVTLSCSPISGHRSVSWYQQTPGQGLQFLFEYFSETQRNKGNFPGRFSGRQFSNSRSEMNVSTLELGDSALYLCASSPDRYGYTFGSGTRLTVV.

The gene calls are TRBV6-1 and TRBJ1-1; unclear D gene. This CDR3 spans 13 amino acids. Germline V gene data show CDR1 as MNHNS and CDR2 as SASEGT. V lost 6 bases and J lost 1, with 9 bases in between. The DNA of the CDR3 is TGTGCCAGCAGACGTCCTGAGAACACTGAAGCTTTCTTT. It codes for CASRRPENTEAFF.

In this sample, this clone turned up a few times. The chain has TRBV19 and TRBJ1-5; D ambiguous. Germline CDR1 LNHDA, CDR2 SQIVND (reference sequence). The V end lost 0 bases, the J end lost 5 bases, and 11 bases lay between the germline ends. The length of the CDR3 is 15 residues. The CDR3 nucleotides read TGTGCCAGTAGTATAGATCGGCAGCAAGATCAGCCCCAGCATTTT. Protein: CASSIDRQQDQPQHF.

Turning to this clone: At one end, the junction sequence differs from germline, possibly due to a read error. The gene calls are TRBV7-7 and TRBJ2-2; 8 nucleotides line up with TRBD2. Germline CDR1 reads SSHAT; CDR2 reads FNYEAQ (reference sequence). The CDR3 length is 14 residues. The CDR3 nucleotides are TGTGCTAGCAGTTTGAGCGGGGGCACCGGGGAGCTGTTTTTT. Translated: CASSLSGGTGELFF.

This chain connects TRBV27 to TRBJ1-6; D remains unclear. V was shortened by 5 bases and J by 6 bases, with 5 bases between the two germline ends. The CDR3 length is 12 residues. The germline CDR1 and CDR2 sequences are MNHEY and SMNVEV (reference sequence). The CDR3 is CASSPINSPLHF. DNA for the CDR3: TGTGCCAGCAGTCCAATTAATTCACCCCTCCACTTT.

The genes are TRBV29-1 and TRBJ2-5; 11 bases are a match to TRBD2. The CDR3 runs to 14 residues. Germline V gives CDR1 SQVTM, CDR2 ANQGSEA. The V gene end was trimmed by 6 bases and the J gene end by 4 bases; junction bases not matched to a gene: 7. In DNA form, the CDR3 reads TGCAGCGTAGTGCTAGCGGGAGGCCGAGAGACCCAGTACTTC. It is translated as CSVVLAGGRETQYF. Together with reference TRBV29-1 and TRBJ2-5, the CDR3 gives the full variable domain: SAVISQKPSRDICQRGTSLTIQCQVDSQVTMMFWYRQQPGQSLTLIATANQGSEATYESGFVIDKFPISRPNLTFSTLTVSNMSPEDSSIYLCSVVLAGGRETQYFGPGTRLLVL.